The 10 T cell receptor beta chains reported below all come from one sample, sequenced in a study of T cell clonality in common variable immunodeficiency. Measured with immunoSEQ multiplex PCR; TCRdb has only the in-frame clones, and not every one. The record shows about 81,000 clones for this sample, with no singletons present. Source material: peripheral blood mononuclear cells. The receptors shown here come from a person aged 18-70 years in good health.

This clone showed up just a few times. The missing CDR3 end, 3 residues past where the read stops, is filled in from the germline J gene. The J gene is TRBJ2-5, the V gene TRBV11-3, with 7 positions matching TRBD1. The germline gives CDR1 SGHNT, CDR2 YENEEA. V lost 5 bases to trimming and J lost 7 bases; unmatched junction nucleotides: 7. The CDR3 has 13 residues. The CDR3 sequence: CASSPRAGGTQYF. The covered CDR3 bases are TGTGCCAGCAGCCCGAGGGCAGGGGGGACC.

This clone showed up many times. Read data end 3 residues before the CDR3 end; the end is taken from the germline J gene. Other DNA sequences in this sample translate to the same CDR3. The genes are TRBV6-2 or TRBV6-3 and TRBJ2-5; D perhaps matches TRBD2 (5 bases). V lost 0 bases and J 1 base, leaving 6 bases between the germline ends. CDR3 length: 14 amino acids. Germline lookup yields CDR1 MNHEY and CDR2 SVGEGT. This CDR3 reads CASSYSRVQETQYF. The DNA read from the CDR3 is TGTGCCAGCAGTTACTCGAGGGTCCAAGAGACC.

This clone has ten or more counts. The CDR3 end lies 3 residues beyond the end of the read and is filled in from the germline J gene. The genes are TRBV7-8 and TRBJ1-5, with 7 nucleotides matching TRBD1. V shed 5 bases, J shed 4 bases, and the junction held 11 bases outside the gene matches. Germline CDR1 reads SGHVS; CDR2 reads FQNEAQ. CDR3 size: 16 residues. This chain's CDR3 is CASSRTDRARNQPQHF. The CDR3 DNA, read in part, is TGTGCCAGCAGCCGAACCGACAGGGCGAGGAATCAGCCC.

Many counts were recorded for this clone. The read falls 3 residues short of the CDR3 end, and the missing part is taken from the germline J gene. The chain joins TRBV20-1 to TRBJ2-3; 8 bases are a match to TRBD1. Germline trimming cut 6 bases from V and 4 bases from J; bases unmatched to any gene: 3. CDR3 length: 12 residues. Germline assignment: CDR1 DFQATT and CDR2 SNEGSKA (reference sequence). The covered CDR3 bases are TGCAGTGCCACGGGACAGGCAGATACG. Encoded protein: CSATGQADT. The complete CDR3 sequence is CSATGQADTQYF.

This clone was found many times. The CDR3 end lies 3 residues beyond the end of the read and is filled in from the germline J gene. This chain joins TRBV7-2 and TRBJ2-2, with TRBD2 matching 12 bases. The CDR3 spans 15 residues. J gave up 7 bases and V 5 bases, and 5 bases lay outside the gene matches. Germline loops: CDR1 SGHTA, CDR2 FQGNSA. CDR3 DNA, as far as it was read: TGTGCCAGCAGCCCTAGCGGGAGGGCCATCGGGGAG. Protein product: CASSPSGRAIGE. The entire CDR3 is CASSPSGRAIGELFF.

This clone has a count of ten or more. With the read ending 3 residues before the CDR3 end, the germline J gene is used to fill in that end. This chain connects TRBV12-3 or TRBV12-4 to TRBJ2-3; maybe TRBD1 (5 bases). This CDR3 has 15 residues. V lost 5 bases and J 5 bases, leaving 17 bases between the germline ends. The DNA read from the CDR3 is TGTGCCAGCAGTCCCACAGCAGGGTGGAAAGATACG. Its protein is CASSPTAGWKDT. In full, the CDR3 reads CASSPTAGWKDTQYF.

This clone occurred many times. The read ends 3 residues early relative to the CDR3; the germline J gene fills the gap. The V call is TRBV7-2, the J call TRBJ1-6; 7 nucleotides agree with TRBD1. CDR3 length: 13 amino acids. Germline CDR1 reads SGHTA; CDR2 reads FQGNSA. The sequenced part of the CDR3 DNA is TGTGCCAGCAGCTTACAAGGGGGGACAGCC. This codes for CASSLQGGTA. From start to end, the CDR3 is CASSLQGGTALHF.

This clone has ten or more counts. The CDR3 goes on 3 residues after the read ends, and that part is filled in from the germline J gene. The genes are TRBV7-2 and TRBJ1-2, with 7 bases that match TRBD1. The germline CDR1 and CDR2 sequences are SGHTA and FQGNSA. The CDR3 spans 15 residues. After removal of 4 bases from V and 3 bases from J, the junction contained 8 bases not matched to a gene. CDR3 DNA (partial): TGTGCCAGCAGCTCTAAAGGACAGGCGGACTATGGC. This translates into CASSSKGQADYG. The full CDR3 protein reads CASSSKGQADYGYTF.

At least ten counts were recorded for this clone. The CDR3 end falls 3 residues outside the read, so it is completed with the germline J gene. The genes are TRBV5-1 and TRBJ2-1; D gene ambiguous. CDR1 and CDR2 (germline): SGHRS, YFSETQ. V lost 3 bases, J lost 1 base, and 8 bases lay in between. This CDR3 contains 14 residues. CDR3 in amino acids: CASSSLGSYNEQFF. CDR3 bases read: TGCGCCAGCAGCTCCCTAGGATCCTACAATGAG.

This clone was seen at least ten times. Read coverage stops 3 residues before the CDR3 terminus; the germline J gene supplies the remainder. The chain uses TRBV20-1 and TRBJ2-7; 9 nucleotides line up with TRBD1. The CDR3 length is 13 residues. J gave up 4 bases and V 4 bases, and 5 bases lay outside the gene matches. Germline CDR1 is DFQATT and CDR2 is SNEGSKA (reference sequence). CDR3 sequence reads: CSATTGGGYEQYF. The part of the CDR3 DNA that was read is TGCAGTGCTACAACAGGGGGCGGATACGAG.